This paragraph covers one T cell receptor beta chain sequence. Its target is not known. Germline CDR1 is LGHDT and CDR2 is YNNKEL (reference sequence). Trimming took off 0 bases at V and 7 bases at J, with 15 bases between the two ends. The CDR3 is 15 amino acids. This entry belongs to a study of T cell responses to AZD1222 COVID-19 vaccine. Study background: Pooled together were second doses at about 4 or about 12 weeks. Points from the study as a whole: Targeting of unmutated variant regions was reportedly seen in nearly half of spike-specific TCRs. Dominant CD4 TCR responses targeted spike regions 160-218 and 743-854. Only a handful of people who got AZD1222 tested seropositive at baseline.

Libraries were prepared by immunoSEQ multiplex PCR; TCRdb keeps only in-frame clonotypes and omits some of them. The table shows approximately 79,000 clones, with over 75% occurring only once. The sequences come from peripheral blood, collected on day 0 of AZD1222 vaccination. V usage is TRBV3-1 (or the pseudogene TRBV3-2) and J usage is TRBJ2-5; a weak D match, TRBD1 (5 bases). The clonotype comes from an adult in good health. CDR3 protein: CASSQDMWAQGTQYF. The CDR3 coding sequence is TGTGCCAGCAGCCAAGATATGTGGGCCCAGGGGACCCAGTACTTC.